This entry is about one T cell receptor beta chain. At the DNA level, this CDR3 is encoded by other sequences in the same sample as well. This table comes from immunoSEQ multiplex PCR, and its TCRdb copy is limited to in-frame clones, with some not included. The sample shows about 2.5 million clones, 80% to 95% of them seen only once. Trimming cost V 6 bases and J 2 bases, with 8 bases left between them. This CDR3 is built from 12 residues. Germline loops: CDR1 MDHEN, CDR2 SYDVKM. These data are taken from a study of shared clonotypes between healthy human individuals. The specimen sequenced was naive CD4+ T cells from PBMCs. Subset of the sample: CD45RA+ positively selected. The origin of this receptor is a young man in good health. Some clones in this sample may be carry-over from other donors' samples. This chain uses TRBV28 with TRBJ2-7; D gene ambiguous. CDR3 in amino acids: CASRLGPYEQYF. The CDR3 nucleotides are TGTGCCAGCAGGCTAGGGCCCTACGAGCAGTACTTC.